Shown below are 3 T cell receptor beta chains from a single sample sequenced in a study of OX40 agonist ivuxolimab in advanced cancers. The data were produced by immunoSEQ multiplex PCR, yet TCRdb's version contains in-frame clones alone and is incomplete. This table holds about 75,000 clones, about 88% found once. Here the sequenced sample was CD4+ or CD8+ T cells sorted from blood, taken in a trial of the OX40 agonist ivuxolimab. The source is an adult with an advanced solid tumor such as melanoma, head and neck, liver or kidney cancer.

This chain connects TRBV6-6 to TRBJ2-1, with D possibly matching TRBD2 (6 bases). The CDR3 totals 13 residues. Per the germline V gene, CDR1 is MNHNY and CDR2 is SVGAGI (reference sequence). Trimming stripped 6 bases from V and 3 bases from J, with 9 bases between. In DNA, the CDR3 is TGTGCCAGCAGCTCCGGGAGCTACAATGAGCAGTTCTTC. As protein: CASSSGSYNEQFF.

The V call is TRBV19, the J call TRBJ1-4; 7 bases are shared with TRBD1. The germline V gene encodes CDR1 LNHDA and CDR2 SQIVND (reference sequence). V lost 7 bases and J lost 3; bases outside the gene matches: 8. This CDR3 comprises 15 residues. CDR3: CASTPSGGANEKLFF. The CDR3 nucleotides read TGTGCCAGTACCCCCTCAGGGGGGGCTAATGAAAAACTGTTTTTT.

The chain employs TRBV6-6 and TRBJ2-7; D not resolved. CDR3 length: 13 residues. The V and J ends lost 7 bases and 2 bases respectively, with 12 bases between them. Germline V lookup: CDR1 MNHNY, CDR2 SVGAGI (reference sequence). CDR3 region: CASTQEKTYEQYF. CDR3 sequence (DNA): TGTGCCAGCACCCAGGAGAAAACCTACGAGCAGTACTTC.